These 21 T cell receptor beta chains were sequenced from one sample in a study of control samples from healthy donors and cancer patients. The data were produced by immunoSEQ multiplex PCR, yet TCRdb's version contains in-frame clones alone and is incomplete. The data contain 80,000 to 100,000 clones, approximately 86% of them seen just once; the ten biggest clones take up around an eighth. The material sequenced was blood. The receptors originated from a man aged 25-40 years in good health.

The chain has TRBV5-1 and TRBJ1-3; no clear D. The V and J ends lost 7 bases and 0 bases respectively, with 14 bases between them. The CDR3 runs to 15 residues. Germline V gives CDR1 SGHRS, CDR2 YFSETQ. CDR3 residues: CASAPGRASGNTIYF. The CDR3 nucleotides read TGCGCCAGCGCCCCCGGGAGAGCCTCTGGAAACACCATATATTTT.

The chain recombines TRBV7-2 with TRBJ2-1; 10 bases fit TRBD2. Per germline, CDR1 SGHTA and CDR2 FQGNSA. CDR3 length: 15 amino acids. With 3 bases clipped from V and 9 bases from J, the junction kept 8 bases outside the gene matches. This chain's CDR3 is CASSFIAGGQGEQFF. CDR3 DNA: TGTGCCAGCAGCTTCATAGCGGGAGGCCAGGGTGAGCAGTTCTTC.

The V gene is TRBV6-2 or TRBV6-3, the J gene TRBJ1-1; D uncertain. Trimming left V 0 bases short and J 7 bases short, with 3 bases between. The CDR3 extends over 11 amino acids. Germline V gives CDR1 MNHEY, CDR2 SVGEGT. CDR3 in DNA: TGTGCCAGCAGTTACTCGTTTGAAGCTTTCTTT. It encodes CASSYSFEAFF.

The chain uses TRBV27 and TRBJ2-1, with D perhaps TRBD2 (6 bases). From germline, CDR1 is MNHEY and CDR2 SMNVEV (reference sequence). The CDR3 consists of 14 residues. The V end was cut by 3 bases, the J end by 13 bases, with 19 bases between. The CDR3, as DNA: TGTGCCAGCAGTTTCTCGGGCCCGGACTATCAACAGTTCTTC. Its protein is CASSFSGPDYQQFF.

The genes are TRBV7-2 and TRBJ1-3; 7 bases agree with TRBD1. J was trimmed by 4 bases and V by 5 bases; bases with no gene match: 11. Germline loops: CDR1 SGHTA, CDR2 FQGNSA. The CDR3 runs 16 residues. As DNA, the CDR3 is TGTGCCAGCAGCCTCCGACGACAGGGTATAGGAAACACCATATATTTT. Protein: CASSLRRQGIGNTIYF.

This chain connects TRBV12-1 to TRBJ2-7. TRBV12-1 is a recognized pseudogene. The CDR3 runs 15 residues. The CDR3 nucleotides read TGTGCCAGCAGCTTTGTGGCACCCGAGTCCTACGAGCAGTACTTC. It is translated as CASSFVAPESYEQYF.

The chain combines TRBV30 with TRBJ1-2; tentative D call: TRBD1 (5 bases). With 1 base removed from V and 3 bases from J, the gap between germline ends came to 12 bases. The V gene's germline CDR1 is GTSNPN and CDR2 SVGIG (reference sequence). The CDR3 is made up of 14 amino acids. In nucleotides, the CDR3 is TGTGCCTGGAGTGGTGGTGACAGTCACTATGGCTACACCTTC. Encoded protein: CAWSGGDSHYGYTF.

J is TRBJ2-7 and V is TRBV27, with no clear D. Germline CDR1 is MNHEY and CDR2 is SMNVEV (reference sequence). This CDR3 has 12 amino acids. V lost 3 bases and J lost 6, with 9 bases in between. CDR3 sequence: CASSFGPSEQYF. CDR3 nucleotide sequence: TGTGCCAGCAGTTTTGGCCCGTCCGAGCAGTACTTC.

This chain links TRBV11-2 with TRBJ2-1, with 15 bases identical to TRBD2. The CDR3 has 18 residues. V gave up 5 bases and J gave up 10 bases; unmatched junction bases: 15. Looked up from germline, CDR1 is SGHAT and CDR2 is FQNNGV. CDR3 coding DNA: TGTGCCAGCAGCGCACAAGATCCGGGACTAGCGGGAGGAGGCGAGCAGTTCTTC. This sequence encodes CASSAQDPGLAGGGEQFF. Looking up the rest from reference TRBV11-2 and TRBJ2-1 gives the full variable domain: EAGVAQSPRYKIIEKRQSVAFWCNPISGHATLYWYQQILGQGPKLLIQFQNNGVVDDSQLPKDRFSAERLKGVDSTLKIQPAKLEDSAVYLCASSAQDPGLAGGGEQFFGPGTRLTVL.

In DNA, the CDR3 is TGTGCCAGTAGTATTTCCTCGAGAACCGGGCCAAATAATCAGCCCCAGCATTTT. Its protein is CASSISSRTGPNNQPQHF. The chain carries TRBV19 and TRBJ1-5; D ambiguous. The CDR3 contains 18 residues. The germline V and J ends were trimmed by 3 bases and 4 bases, with 22 bases remaining between them. Germline V gene lookup returns CDR1 LNHDA and CDR2 SQIVND (reference sequence).

The chain links TRBV30 to TRBJ2-1; 7 nucleotides line up with TRBD2. The length of the CDR3 is 13 residues. Unmatched junction bases numbered 8, after V lost 3 bases and J lost 9 bases. The V gene's germline CDR1 is GTSNPN and CDR2 SVGIG (reference sequence). CDR3 amino acids: CAWSGLGYGEQFF. CDR3 in DNA: TGTGCCTGGAGCGGACTAGGCTACGGTGAGCAGTTCTTC.

The chain joins TRBV10-3 to TRBJ2-1, with D possibly being TRBD1 (6 bases). The CDR3 sequence is 12 residues long. Germline V lookup: CDR1 ENHRY, CDR2 SYGVKD. V gave up 0 bases and J gave up 12 bases, with 9 bases separating them. CDR3 sequence reads: CAISESLTGQFF. The CDR3 coding sequence is TGTGCCATCAGTGAGTCTTTGACAGGGCAGTTCTTC.

The chain employs TRBV5-1 and TRBJ2-1; TRBD2 matches at 9 bases. Losses at the gene ends were 4 bases for V and 7 bases for J; bases not matched to a gene: 15. Germline CDR1 and CDR2: SGHRS and YFSETQ. The CDR3 length is 17 residues. The CDR3 coding sequence is TGCGCCAGCAGCCCATCCCTGGGCGGGAGGGCCTTGAATGAGCAGTTCTTC. It encodes CASSPSLGGRALNEQFF.

This clone was found once. The chain links TRBV3-1 (or the pseudogene TRBV3-2) to TRBJ2-5; maybe TRBD2 (6 bases). The CDR3 spans 17 residues. V shed 1 base and J shed 5 bases, with 20 bases lying between them. The germline V gene has CDR1 LGHDT and CDR2 YNNKEL (reference sequence). The CDR3 loop is CASSQGRGTDRRETQYF. Written as DNA, the CDR3 is TGTGCCAGCAGCCAAGGGCGCGGGACTGATCGACGGGAGACCCAGTACTTC.

This clone was seen only once. J is TRBJ2-7 and V is TRBV27; D remains unclear. The V gene's germline CDR1 is MNHEY and CDR2 SMNVEV (reference sequence). This CDR3 is built from 14 residues. Trimming removed 1 base at V and 2 bases at J, with 9 bases between. In DNA form, the CDR3 reads TGTGCCAGCAGTTTATTAGCAGAGACCTACGAGCAGTACTTC. Its translation is CASSLLAETYEQYF.

V gene TRBV27 combines with J gene TRBJ1-1; 7 positions agree with TRBD1. The length of the CDR3 is 15 residues. V lost 5 bases, J lost 5 bases, and 11 bases stayed unmatched. The germline V gene encodes CDR1 MNHEY and CDR2 SMNVEV (reference sequence). The CDR3 spells CASSPGAGGGTEAFF. CDR3 sequence (DNA): TGTGCCAGCAGTCCGGGGGCAGGGGGAGGTACTGAAGCTTTCTTT.

The chain combines TRBV7-9 with TRBJ2-2; perhaps D is TRBD1 or TRBD2 (5 bases each). V was cut by 5 bases and J by 2 bases, with 12 bases left in between. The CDR3 is made up of 15 amino acids. CDR1 and CDR2 (germline): SEHNR, FQNEAQ (reference sequence). The chain's CDR3 is CASSPPGRNTGELFF. CDR3 bases: TGTGCCAGCAGCCCACCGGGACGAAACACCGGGGAGCTGTTTTTT.

This clone showed up just once. This chain links TRBV19 with TRBJ2-2, with D unclear. The CDR3 contains 12 residues. Germline-derived CDR1 and CDR2 are LNHDA and SQIVND (reference sequence). The V and J ends lost 3 bases and 7 bases respectively, with 6 bases between them. The CDR3 bases are TGTGCCAGTAGTATTTGGCTCGGGGAGCTGTTTTTT. This codes for CASSIWLGELFF. Complete variable domain (other parts from reference TRBV19 and TRBJ2-2): DGGITQSPKYLFRKEGQNVTLSCEQNLNHDAMYWYRQDPGQGLRLIYYSQIVNDFQKGDIAEGYSVSREKKESFPLTVTSAQKNPTAFYLCASSIWLGELFFGEGSRLTVL.

This chain uses TRBV11-3 with TRBJ2-1, with TRBD2 as a possible D gene (5 bases). Germline CDR1 reads SGHNT; CDR2 reads YENEEA. Deletions cut 5 bases from V and 10 bases from J, with 12 bases between. The CDR3 totals 12 residues. The CDR3 DNA reads as TGTGCCAGCAGCAGCCAACTAGGAGAGCAGTTCTTC. Protein sequence: CASSSQLGEQFF.

CDR3 coding DNA: TGTGCCAGCAGTTTATCGGCTCTAAATGAAAAACTGTTTTTT. The encoded protein is CASSLSALNEKLFF. V and J are TRBV27 and TRBJ1-4; D ambiguous. The CDR3 is made up of 14 amino acids. The V gene lost 0 bases and the J gene lost 5 bases, with 7 bases spanning the gap. From germline, CDR1 is MNHEY and CDR2 SMNVEV (reference sequence).

The chain carries TRBV11-1 and TRBJ2-1, with D perhaps matching TRBD2 (5 bases). The CDR3 is 15 amino acids. Germline assignment: CDR1 SGHAT and CDR2 FQDESV (reference sequence). V lost 5 bases, J lost 9 bases, and 20 bases lay in between. The CDR3 DNA is TGTGCCAGCAGCACCTTCCGGGATCTTCTCGGTGAGCAGTTCTTC. It specifies CASSTFRDLLGEQFF.